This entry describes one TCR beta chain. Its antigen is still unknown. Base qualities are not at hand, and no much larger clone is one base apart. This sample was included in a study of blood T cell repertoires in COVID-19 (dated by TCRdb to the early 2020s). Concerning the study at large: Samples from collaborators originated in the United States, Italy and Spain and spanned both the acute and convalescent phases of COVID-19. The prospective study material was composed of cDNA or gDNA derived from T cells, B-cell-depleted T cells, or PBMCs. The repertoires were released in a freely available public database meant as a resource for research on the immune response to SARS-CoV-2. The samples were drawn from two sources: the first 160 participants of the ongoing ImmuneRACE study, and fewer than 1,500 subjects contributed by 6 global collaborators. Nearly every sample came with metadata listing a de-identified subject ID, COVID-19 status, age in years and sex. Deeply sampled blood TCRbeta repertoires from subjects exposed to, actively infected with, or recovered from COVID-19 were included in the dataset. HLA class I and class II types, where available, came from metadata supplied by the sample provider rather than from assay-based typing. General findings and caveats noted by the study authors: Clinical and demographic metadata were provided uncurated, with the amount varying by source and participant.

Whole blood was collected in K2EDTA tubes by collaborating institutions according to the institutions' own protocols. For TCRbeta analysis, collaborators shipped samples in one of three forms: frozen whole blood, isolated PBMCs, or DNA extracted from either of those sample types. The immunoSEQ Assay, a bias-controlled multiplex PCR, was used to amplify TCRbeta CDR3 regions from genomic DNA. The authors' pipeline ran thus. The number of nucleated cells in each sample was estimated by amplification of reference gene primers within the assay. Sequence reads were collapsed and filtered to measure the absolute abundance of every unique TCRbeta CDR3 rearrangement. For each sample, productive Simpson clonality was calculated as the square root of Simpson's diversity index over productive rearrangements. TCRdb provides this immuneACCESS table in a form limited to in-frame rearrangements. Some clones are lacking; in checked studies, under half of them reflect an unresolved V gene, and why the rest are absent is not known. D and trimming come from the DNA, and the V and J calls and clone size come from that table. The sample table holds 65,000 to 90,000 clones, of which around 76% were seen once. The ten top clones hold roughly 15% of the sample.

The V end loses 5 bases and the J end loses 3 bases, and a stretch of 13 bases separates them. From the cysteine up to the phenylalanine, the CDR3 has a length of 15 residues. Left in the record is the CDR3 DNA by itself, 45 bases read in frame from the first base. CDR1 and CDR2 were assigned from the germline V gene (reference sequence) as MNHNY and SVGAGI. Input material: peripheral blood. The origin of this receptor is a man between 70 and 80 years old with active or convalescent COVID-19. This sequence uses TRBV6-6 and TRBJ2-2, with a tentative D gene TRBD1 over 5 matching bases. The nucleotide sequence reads TGTGCCAGCAGTGGGGCACTACGCGACACCGGGGAGCTGTTTTTT. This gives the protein CASSGALRDTGELFF.